This T cell receptor (beta chain) was sequenced for a study of human T cells and chemical hapten exposure. Study summary: TCR yields differed between samples (mainly from small differences in pooled library volume).

Whole blood, unfractionated, served as the material for total RNA extraction. This clonotype was picked up a small number of times. In TCRdb, the 5' RACE reads were re-called with MiXCR into one record per CDR3 protein. The table has under 85,000 distinct CDR3 sequences, 7% to 8% seen once. The sequence derives from a male donor in good health.

In DNA form, the CDR3 reads TGTGCCAGCAGTCCCCGCCCCGGCTTTAATTCACCCCTCCACTTT. It encodes CASSPRPGFNSPLHF. The rearrangement links TRBV6-5 to TRBJ1-6; D is uncertain. V was trimmed by 5 bases and J by 6 bases, leaving 14 bases between them. Germline V gene data show CDR1 as MNHEY and CDR2 as SVGAGI. This CDR3 is built from 15 residues.